A selection of T cell receptor beta chains follows, all from one sample in a study of blood T cell repertoires in COVID-19. TCRdb's copy holds only in-frame clones and misses some; the assay was immunoSEQ multiplex PCR. The sample contains roughly 230,000 clones, 89% of which appear only once. Sequenced sample: peripheral blood. The receptors derive from a middle-aged woman who had recovered from COVID-19. Each CDR3 is given with its conserved first and last residue. D genes are given only for firm matches. Clone size is not always given. Where it is, it says once, few, many or a class for expanded clones.

clone_size: NA; v_call: TRBV2; j_call: TRBJ2-1; d_call: NA; cdr3_aa: CASSVLHRTNEQFF; cdr3_nt: TGTGCCAGCAGTGTGCTTCACAGAACCAATGAGCAGTTCTTC
clone_size: NA; v_call: TRBV10-3; j_call: TRBJ1-3; d_call: NA; cdr3_aa: CAISHSLSGNTIYF; cdr3_nt: TGTGCCATCAGCCACAGCCTCTCTGGAAACACCATATATTTT
clone_size: few; v_call: TRBV3-1/TRBV3-2; j_call: TRBJ1-2; d_call: NA; cdr3_aa: CASTPRVLNYGYTF; cdr3_nt: TGTGCCAGCACCCCAAGAGTTCTGAACTATGGCTACACCTTC
clone_size: NA; v_call: TRBV30; j_call: TRBJ1-2; d_call: NA; cdr3_aa: CAWSGRTKGDGGTF; cdr3_nt: TGTGCCTGGAGTGGGAGGACCAAAGGAGACGGAGGCACCTTC
clone_size: few; v_call: TRBV4-3; j_call: TRBJ2-3; d_call: NA; cdr3_aa: CASSQGMGQGGQYF; cdr3_nt: TGCGCCAGCAGCCAAGGAATGGGGCAGGGTGGGCAGTATTTT
clone_size: NA; v_call: TRBV10-3; j_call: TRBJ2-3; d_call: NA; cdr3_aa: CAIRDSGGPSTDTQYF; cdr3_nt: TGTGCCATCAGGGACTCCGGGGGGCCGAGCACAGATACGCAGTATTTT
clone_size: NA; v_call: TRBV19; j_call: TRBJ1-4; d_call: NA; cdr3_aa: CASSMMGTQGEKLFF; cdr3_nt: TGTGCCAGTAGTATGATGGGGACACAGGGCGAAAAACTGTTTTTT
clone_size: NA; v_call: TRBV28; j_call: TRBJ2-7; d_call: NA; cdr3_aa: CASRTGAYEQYF; cdr3_nt: TGTGCCAGCAGAACAGGCGCCTACGAGCAGTACTTC
clone_size: NA; v_call: TRBV7-9; j_call: TRBJ2-7; d_call: TRBD2; cdr3_aa: CASSSSSGQRSYEQYF; cdr3_nt: TGTGCCAGCAGTTCCTCTAGCGGGCAACGATCCTACGAGCAGTACTTC
clone_size: NA; v_call: TRBV27; j_call: TRBJ2-5; d_call: TRBD1; cdr3_aa: CASRQGLGQETQYF; cdr3_nt: TGTGCCAGCAGACAGGGGTTGGGGCAAGAGACCCAGTACTTC
clone_size: NA; v_call: TRBV4-1; j_call: TRBJ1-2; d_call: NA; cdr3_aa: CASSQVGGQLYGYTF; cdr3_nt: TGCGCCAGCAGCCAAGTCGGGGGGCAACTCTATGGCTACACCTTC
clone_size: NA; v_call: TRBV9; j_call: TRBJ1-1; d_call: NA; cdr3_aa: CASNRGTETEAFF; cdr3_nt: TGTGCCAGCAACCGGGGGACGGAAACTGAAGCTTTCTTT
clone_size: NA; v_call: TRBV15; j_call: TRBJ2-3; d_call: TRBD1; cdr3_aa: CATSPSGQGRPDTQYF; cdr3_nt: TGTGCCACCAGCCCCTCCGGACAGGGAAGACCAGATACGCAGTATTTT
clone_size: NA; v_call: TRBV28; j_call: TRBJ2-3; d_call: NA; cdr3_aa: CASSFGGLAVIGTDTQYF; cdr3_nt: TGTGCCAGCAGTTTTGGGGGGCTAGCGGTTATAGGCACAGATACGCAGTATTTT
clone_size: NA; v_call: TRBV7-2; j_call: TRBJ2-2; d_call: TRBD2; cdr3_aa: CASSRTSGTSGELFF; cdr3_nt: TGTGCCAGCAGCCGGACTAGCGGAACTTCGGGGGAGCTGTTTTTT
clone_size: NA; v_call: TRBV2; j_call: TRBJ1-2; d_call: NA; cdr3_aa: CASIQDINYGYTF; cdr3_nt: TGTGCCAGCATCCAGGACATAAACTATGGCTACACCTTC